The 28 T cell receptor beta chains below come from one sample, sequenced in a study of cytomegalovirus exposure and HLA in healthy donors. This PCR relied on a set of 60 Vbeta primers and 13 Jbeta primers. Method: immunoSEQ multiplex PCR; TCRdb's copy keeps in-frame clones and lacks some. The repertoire table contains some 130,000 clones. Sequences were obtained from PBMCs. These receptors originate from a woman aged 40-49 years in good health and CMV-seropositive.

The J gene is TRBJ2-7, the V gene TRBV5-1, with 8 positions matching TRBD1. Germline CDR1 SGHRS, CDR2 YFSETQ. J lost 4 bases, V lost 4 bases, and 7 bases had no gene match. This CDR3 has 14 amino acids. The CDR3 sequence is CASSPGQGRYEQYF. CDR3 bases: TGCGCCAGCAGCCCCGGACAGGGTAGGTACGAGCAGTACTTC.

V is TRBV6-6 and J is TRBJ1-2; 9 bases agree with TRBD1. CDR1 MNHNY and CDR2 SVGAGI come from the germline V gene (reference sequence). With 4 bases clipped from V and 2 bases from J, the junction kept 5 bases outside the gene matches. The CDR3 consists of 15 residues. Here the CDR3 reads CASSSTGGTNYGYTF. CDR3 sequence (DNA): TGTGCCAGCAGTTCGACAGGGGGGACAAACTATGGCTACACCTTC.

The chain employs TRBV11-3 and TRBJ1-2; the D gene is possibly TRBD1 (6 bases). CDR3 length equals 16 residues. Per the germline V gene, CDR1 is SGHNT and CDR2 is YENEEA. Trimming stripped 4 bases from V and 3 bases from J, with 18 bases between. The CDR3 DNA is TGTGCCAGCAGCTCTACTCGCGGGGGCGCGGACTATGGCTACACCTTC. Its protein is CASSSTRGGADYGYTF.

The V call is TRBV5-6, the J call TRBJ2-3, with TRBD1 identical over 8 bases. V was pared by 2 bases and J by 2 bases, with 10 bases of the junction left unmatched. The CDR3 covers 17 residues. Germline V lookup: CDR1 SGHDT, CDR2 YYEEEE. In nucleotides, the CDR3 is TGTGCCAGCAGCTTCCTGGCAGGACAGGGCCTCACAGATACGCAGTATTTT. Residues: CASSFLAGQGLTDTQYF.

The chain uses TRBV7-7 and TRBJ2-7, with 9 bases matching TRBD1. Germline V lookup: CDR1 SSHAT, CDR2 FNYEAQ (reference sequence). The CDR3 totals 13 residues. V lost 5 bases and J lost 6; bases outside the gene matches: 5. Here the CDR3 reads CASSPGTGSEQYF. CDR3 nucleotides: TGTGCCAGCAGCCCCGGGACAGGGAGCGAGCAGTACTTC. Using reference TRBV7-7 and TRBJ2-7 for the parts outside the CDR3, the full variable domain is GAGVSQSPRYKVTKRGQDVTLRCDPISSHATLYWYQQALGQGPEFLTYFNYEAQPDKSGLPSDRFSAERPEGSISTLTIQRTEQRDSAMYRCASSPGTGSEQYFGPGTRLTVT.

Worth noting for this clone: Other nucleotide sequences from this sample produce the same CDR3. This chain connects TRBV28 to TRBJ1-2; perhaps TRBD1 as D (5 bases). The CDR3 has 13 amino acids. Per the germline V gene, CDR1 is MDHEN and CDR2 is SYDVKM. V was clipped by 3 bases and J by 3 bases, with 8 bases between them. CDR3 residues: CASSLGRDYGYTF. The CDR3 bases are TGTGCCAGCAGTTTGGGCAGGGACTATGGCTACACCTTC.

This chain joins TRBV28 and TRBJ2-2; no definite D call. Germline V CDR1 and CDR2: MDHEN, SYDVKM. This CDR3 is 13 amino acids long. Trimming took 6 bases from V and 6 from J, leaving 11 bases between them. CDR3 protein: CASSPQVAGELFF. CDR3 sequence (DNA): TGTGCCAGCAGCCCTCAGGTGGCCGGGGAGCTGTTTTTT.

The chain employs TRBV5-6 and TRBJ2-5, with 8 positions matching TRBD1. The V and J ends lost 2 bases and 11 bases, in that order; junction bases with no gene match: 11. The germline CDR1 and CDR2 sequences are SGHDT and YYEEEE. CDR3 length: 14 amino acids. The chain's CDR3 is CASSFGRRGQEQYF. Written as DNA, the CDR3 is TGTGCCAGCAGCTTTGGGCGCAGGGGGCAAGAGCAGTACTTC.

The chain carries TRBV9 and TRBJ2-2, with TRBD2 identical over 10 bases. V shed 4 bases, J shed 7 bases, and the junction held 10 bases outside the gene matches. CDR1 and CDR2 (germline): SGDLS, YYNGEE. This CDR3 region has 16 residues. In DNA, the CDR3 is TGTGCCAGCAGCATTGGGACTAGCGCACAGAACGGGGAGCTGTTTTTT. Its protein product is CASSIGTSAQNGELFF.

The chain is built from TRBV5-1 and TRBJ1-2; D unresolved. CDR1 is SGHRS and CDR2 is YFSETQ in the germline V gene. Between the trimmed V and J ends, which lost 0 bases and 2 bases, there was a span of 8 bases. CDR3 length equals 14 residues. The CDR3 coding sequence is TGCGCCAGCAGCTTGGCGGTAGAAAACTATGGCTACACCTTC. This sequence encodes CASSLAVENYGYTF.

The chain is built from TRBV11-2 and TRBJ2-1; 8 bases match TRBD2. Losses at the gene ends were 5 bases for V and 6 bases for J; bases not matched to a gene: 6. Germline V gives CDR1 SGHAT, CDR2 FQNNGV. The CDR3 is 14 residues long. DNA of the CDR3: TGTGCCAGCAGCCCGGGAGGGGGGCCCAATGAGCAGTTCTTC. Translated: CASSPGGGPNEQFF.

The V and J genes are TRBV4-1 and TRBJ1-2, with D uncertain. The CDR3 covers 17 residues. Trimming cost V 1 base and J 4 bases, with 19 bases left between them. Germline values: CDR1 MGHRA, CDR2 YSYEKL. CDR3 loop: CASSQGWRSERGYGYTF. The CDR3 DNA is TGCGCCAGCAGCCAAGGCTGGAGGAGTGAGCGCGGCTATGGCTACACCTTC.

This chain uses TRBV2 with TRBJ1-5, with 10 bases that match TRBD1. Unmatched junction bases numbered 8, after V lost 6 bases and J lost 3 bases. The CDR3 spans 16 residues. Germline assignment: CDR1 SNHLY and CDR2 FYNNEI. The CDR3 DNA reads TGTGCCAGCAGCGGAGACAGGGGGCGCCTCAATCAGCCCCAGCATTTT. Translating gives CASSGDRGRLNQPQHF.

The rearrangement uses TRBV7-9 and TRBJ1-3; a weak D match, TRBD1 (5 bases). Between the trimmed V and J ends, which lost 6 bases and 0 bases, there was a span of 15 bases. Germline V gives CDR1 SEHNR, CDR2 FQNEAQ (reference sequence). The CDR3 runs to 16 residues. The CDR3 sequence is CASSLARDSSGNTIYF. The DNA of the CDR3 is TGTGCCAGCAGTTTGGCTAGAGACAGCTCTGGAAACACCATATATTTT.

The V gene is TRBV5-4, the J gene TRBJ1-1; maybe TRBD1 (6 bases). Germline V gene sequence: CDR1 SGHNT, CDR2 YYREEE (reference sequence). Trimming pared 4 bases from V and 1 base from J, leaving 8 bases between. This CDR3 spans 13 amino acids. CDR3 loop: CASSRGQNTEAFF. The DNA for the CDR3 is TGTGCCAGCAGCCGGGGACAGAACACTGAAGCTTTCTTT.

The chain combines TRBV29-1 with TRBJ2-2; 7 nucleotides agree with TRBD2. CDR1 is SQVTM and CDR2 is ANQGSEA in the germline V gene. V dropped 7 bases and J dropped 3; count of bases not matched to a gene: 5. The CDR3 totals 13 residues. CDR3 DNA sequence: TGCAGCGCTCGAGGACTAGACACCGGGGAGCTGTTTTTT. Amino acids: CSARGLDTGELFF.

V usage is TRBV7-2 and J usage is TRBJ2-6; D perhaps matches TRBD2 (6 bases). Looked up from germline, CDR1 is SGHTA and CDR2 is FQGNSA. V shed 4 bases and J shed 0 bases, with 13 bases lying between them. The CDR3 spans 17 residues. DNA of the CDR3: TGTGCCAGCAGCTCTAGCGCTAGGGTCTCTGGGGCCAACGTCCTGACTTTC. It codes for CASSSSARVSGANVLTF.

The rearrangement uses TRBV7-2 and TRBJ2-7; 9 bases are shared with TRBD2. The CDR3 totals 14 residues. Trimming removed 5 bases from V and 6 bases from J; junction bases left unmatched: 8. Germline CDR1 reads SGHTA; CDR2 reads FQGNSA. The CDR3 loop is CASSRAGLAPEQYF. The CDR3 DNA is TGTGCCAGCAGCCGTGCCGGACTAGCGCCCGAGCAGTACTTC.

The chain links TRBV27 to TRBJ2-7, with D perhaps TRBD1 (5 bases). The CDR3 loop spans 14 amino acids. CDR1 and CDR2 (germline): MNHEY, SMNVEV (reference sequence). The V and J ends lost 4 bases and 3 bases respectively, with 13 bases between them. The CDR3 nucleotides read TGTGCCAGCAGTTCCCCGGACAAATACTACGAGCAGTACTTC. It yields the protein CASSSPDKYYEQYF.

V gene TRBV27 combines with J gene TRBJ1-1, with D tentatively TRBD1 (6 bases). Between the trimmed V and J ends, which lost 11 bases and 4 bases, there was a span of 20 bases. This CDR3 is built from 14 residues. The germline CDR1 and CDR2 sequences are MNHEY and SMNVEV (reference sequence). CDR3 DNA sequence: TGTGCCCGCTTTGGGTCACAGGGCCCCACTGAAGCTTTCTTT. Its protein is CARFGSQGPTEAFF.

The V call is TRBV5-4, the J call TRBJ2-1; TRBD2 matches at 12 bases. Germline V gene data show CDR1 as SGHNT and CDR2 as YYREEE (reference sequence). Trimming cost V 4 bases and J 0 bases; bases outside gene matches: 5. CDR3 size: 17 residues. The CDR3 region is CASSPLAGGSSYNEQFF. CDR3 DNA sequence: TGTGCCAGCAGCCCACTAGCGGGAGGTAGCTCCTACAATGAGCAGTTCTTC.

The V gene is TRBV19, the J gene TRBJ1-5; a possible D gene is TRBD1 (5 bases). The length of the CDR3 is 12 residues. Deletions cut 4 bases from V and 4 bases from J, with 5 bases between. Germline CDR1 and CDR2: LNHDA and SQIVND (reference sequence). The CDR3 region has the DNA TGTGCCAGTAGTAAGGGGAATCAGCCCCAGCATTTT. Its protein product is CASSKGNQPQHF.

V and J are TRBV4-1 and TRBJ2-1; TRBD1 is a possible D gene (6 bases). Trimming shortened V by 2 bases and J by 0 bases, and 8 bases separated the two germline ends. CDR1 and CDR2 (germline): MGHRA, YSYEKL. The CDR3 extends over 15 amino acids. CDR3 region: CASSQQGSSYNEQFF. CDR3 sequence (DNA): TGCGCCAGCAGCCAACAGGGGAGCTCCTACAATGAGCAGTTCTTC.

As concerns this clone: The junction does not match germline at one end; this may be a read error. The chain couples TRBV7-2 to TRBJ2-1; TRBD2 might be the D (6 bases). Germline-derived CDR1 and CDR2 are SGHTA and FQGNSA. This CDR3 comprises 14 residues. The CDR3 loop is CASSIADPRAEQFF. The CDR3, as DNA: TGTGCCAGCAGCATAGCGGACCCCAGGGCTGAGCAGTTCTTC.

The chain has TRBV7-7 and TRBJ2-1; a possible D gene is TRBD2 (6 bases). CDR3 size: 13 residues. Germline CDR1 SSHAT, CDR2 FNYEAQ (reference sequence). Trimming removed 4 bases at V and 6 bases at J, with 10 bases between. The DNA of the CDR3 is TGTGCCAGCAGCTCTTCGGGGGTCAATGAGCAGTTCTTC. Its protein is CASSSSGVNEQFF.

The V gene is TRBV18, the J gene TRBJ2-5; 10 nucleotides agree with TRBD2. In germline, CDR1 is KGHSH, CDR2 LQKENI. The CDR3 has 15 residues. V trimming: 7 bases; J trimming: 4 bases; junction bases outside the gene matches: 9. The CDR3 reads CASFSPSGRGETQYF. The CDR3 DNA follows: TGTGCCAGCTTTTCCCCTAGCGGGAGAGGAGAGACCCAGTACTTC.

Written as DNA, the CDR3 is TGTGCCAGCAGCTCATGGACAGAGGGTGGAGGAAACACCATATATTTT. Translated, it gives CASSSWTEGGGNTIYF. This chain links TRBV7-9 with TRBJ1-3; perhaps TRBD1 as D (6 bases). Deletions cut 4 bases from V and 4 bases from J, with 17 bases between. CDR3 length equals 16 residues. Germline V lookup: CDR1 SEHNR, CDR2 FQNEAQ (reference sequence).

V is TRBV5-1 and J is TRBJ2-7, with D tentatively TRBD2 (6 bases). Between the trimmed V and J ends, which lost 0 bases and 5 bases, there was a span of 12 bases. This CDR3 comprises 14 residues. CDR1 and CDR2 from the germline V gene are SGHRS and YFSETQ. The CDR3 spells CASSLVAGSDEQYF. In DNA form, the CDR3 reads TGCGCCAGCAGCTTGGTGGCGGGAAGCGACGAGCAGTACTTC.